These 30 T cell receptor beta chains were sequenced from one sample in a study of shared clonotypes between healthy human individuals. CD45RO-negative cells were positively selected for CCR7, leaving out terminally differentiated effector memory CD45RA+ cells. Profiling relied on immunoSEQ multiplex PCR, and the TCRdb table lists in-frame clones only, not all of them. The sample lists 450,000 to 700,000 clones, 95% to 96% occurring once. The sample was naive CD8+ T cells sorted from blood. The origin of the receptors is a woman in her twenties or thirties in good health.

V usage is TRBV28 and J usage is TRBJ2-3; no clear D gene. Germline CDR1 and CDR2: MDHEN and SYDVKM. Trimming shortened V by 3 bases and J by 3 bases, and 7 bases separated the two germline ends. The CDR3 has 13 amino acids. This CDR3 is CASSFELTDTQYF. The DNA for the CDR3 is TGTGCCAGCAGTTTTGAGTTAACAGATACGCAGTATTTT. Supplemented by reference TRBV28 and TRBJ2-3, the full variable domain reads DVKVTQSSRYLVKRTGEKVFLECVQDMDHENMFWYRQDPGLGLRLIYFSYDVKMKEKGDIPEGYSVSREKKERFSLILESASTNQTSMYLCASSFELTDTQYFGPGTRLTVL.

This chain joins TRBV27 and TRBJ2-6; no clear D. Deletions cut 5 bases from V and 0 bases from J, with 5 bases between. CDR1 is MNHEY and CDR2 is SMNVEV in the germline V gene (reference sequence). The CDR3 is 14 residues long. DNA of the CDR3: TGTGCCAGCAGTCCCATCTCTGGGGCCAACGTCCTGACTTTC. This sequence encodes CASSPISGANVLTF.

The rearrangement links TRBV29-1 to TRBJ2-5; maybe TRBD2 (5 bases). Trimming removed 3 bases at V and 7 bases at J, with 21 bases between. The CDR3 covers 15 residues. CDR1 SQVTM and CDR2 ANQGSEA come from the germline V gene. The CDR3 DNA follows: TGCAGCGTTGATGTGATTCTAGCACAACTAGGGACCCAGTACTTC. It translates to CSVDVILAQLGTQYF.

The chain recombines TRBV19 with TRBJ1-2; TRBD1 matches at 7 bases. The CDR3 runs 14 residues. Trimming cost V 6 bases and J 4 bases; bases outside gene matches: 8. Germline lookup yields CDR1 LNHDA and CDR2 SQIVND (reference sequence). The chain's CDR3 is CASSYTGASYGYTF. CDR3 DNA sequence: TGTGCCAGTAGCTATACAGGGGCTAGCTATGGCTACACCTTC.

CDR3 residues: CASSLDFGFTYNEQFF. CDR3 nucleotide sequence: TGTGCCAGCAGCTTGGATTTCGGCTTCACCTACAATGAGCAGTTCTTC. The chain recombines TRBV5-6 with TRBJ2-1; D gene unclear. The V and J ends lost 0 bases and 2 bases respectively, with 12 bases between them. Germline V gene data show CDR1 as SGHDT and CDR2 as YYEEEE. The CDR3 runs to 16 residues. The variable domain in full, with the rest retrieved from reference TRBV5-6 and TRBJ2-1, is DAGVTQSPTHLIKTRGQQVTLRCSPKSGHDTVSWYQQALGQGPQFIFQYYEEEERQRGNFPDRFSGHQFPNYSSELNVNALLLGDSALYLCASSLDFGFTYNEQFFGPGTRLTVL.

This clone was observed a few times. The chain is built from TRBV28 and TRBJ1-1; D uncertain. Germline assignment: CDR1 MDHEN and CDR2 SYDVKM. The CDR3 runs to 16 residues. V lost 3 bases to trimming and J lost 1 base, with 15 bases between them. CDR3 region: CASSFPSPGWNTEAFF. The DNA for the CDR3 is TGTGCCAGCAGTTTCCCTTCGCCTGGATGGAACACTGAAGCTTTCTTT.

This clone was recorded once. V usage is TRBV7-6 and J usage is TRBJ2-7, with 7 bases fitting TRBD1. Trimming took 5 bases from V and 3 from J; bases not matched to a gene: 16. Germline-derived CDR1 and CDR2 are SGHVS and FNYEAQ. This CDR3 region has 17 residues. CDR3 sequence (DNA): TGTGCCAGCAGCGTACAAATCATCCGGGACAGTAACTACGAGCAGTACTTC. Its protein is CASSVQIIRDSNYEQYF.

This chain uses TRBV6-1 with TRBJ1-5; D might be TRBD1 (5 bases). The germline CDR1 and CDR2 sequences are MNHNS and SASEGT. The V end was cut by 0 bases, the J end by 6 bases, with 9 bases between. This CDR3 region has 14 residues. CDR3 amino acids: CASSEAVGGQPQHF. In nucleotides, the CDR3 is TGTGCCAGCAGTGAAGCTGTGGGGGGTCAGCCCCAGCATTTT.

The chain is built from TRBV27 and TRBJ1-5; 7 positions match TRBD1. The CDR3 runs to 14 residues. V was pared by 3 bases and J by 7 bases, with 6 bases of the junction left unmatched. CDR1 is MNHEY and CDR2 is SMNVEV in the germline V gene (reference sequence). The CDR3 region has the DNA TGTGCCAGCAGTTTTACGGGACAGCACCAGCCCCAGCATTTT. Its translation is CASSFTGQHQPQHF.

Details on this clone: The same CDR3 can be traced to other DNA sequences in this sample. The V call is TRBV2, the J call TRBJ1-4, with no clear D. V gave up 1 base and J gave up 6 bases, with 0 bases separating them. The germline V gene has CDR1 SNHLY and CDR2 FYNNEI. This CDR3 comprises 11 residues. CDR3 sequence reads: CASSEDEKLFF. In DNA form, the CDR3 reads TGTGCCAGCAGTGAAGATGAAAAACTGTTTTTT.

The V call is TRBV6-6, the J call TRBJ2-3; D is ambiguous. Per germline, CDR1 MNHNY and CDR2 SVGAGI (reference sequence). Deletions cut 2 bases from V and 4 bases from J, with 4 bases between. CDR3 size: 12 residues. CDR3 sequence: CASSYGPDTQYF. The CDR3 DNA reads as TGTGCCAGCAGTTACGGGCCAGATACGCAGTATTTT.

J is TRBJ1-5 and V is TRBV25-1; no reliable D call. Trimming removed 1 base at V and 9 bases at J, with 10 bases between. The CDR3 runs 13 residues. Germline CDR1 and CDR2: MGHDK and SYGVNS. The CDR3 DNA reads TGTGCCAGCAGTGAATGGGTCCAAGGGCCCCAGCATTTT. It codes for CASSEWVQGPQHF.

A word on this clone: Other nucleotide sequences in the sample specify the same CDR3. This chain links TRBV27 with TRBJ2-7, with D possibly being TRBD2 (5 bases). Looked up from germline, CDR1 is MNHEY and CDR2 is SMNVEV (reference sequence). The CDR3 length is 13 residues. Trimming shortened V by 3 bases and J by 2 bases, and 8 bases separated the two germline ends. This chain's CDR3 is CASSFGSAYEQYF. In DNA form, the CDR3 reads TGTGCCAGCAGTTTTGGTAGCGCCTACGAGCAGTACTTC.

The V call is TRBV9, the J call TRBJ2-7, with D possibly being TRBD2 (5 bases). The CDR3 length is 16 residues. V shed 0 bases and J shed 6 bases, with 19 bases lying between them. Germline lookup yields CDR1 SGDLS and CDR2 YYNGEE. For the CDR3, the DNA is TGTGCCAGCAGCGTAGAGGCACAGCCCGTACGGGGCGAGCAGTACTTC. As protein: CASSVEAQPVRGEQYF. Supplemented by reference TRBV9 and TRBJ2-7, the full variable domain reads DSGVTQTPKHLITATGQRVTLRCSPRSGDLSVYWYQQSLDQGLQFLIQYYNGEERAKGNILERFSAQQFPDLHSELNLSSLELGDSALYFCASSVEAQPVRGEQYFGPGTRLTVT.

The J gene is TRBJ2-7, the V gene TRBV27; D might be TRBD2 (5 bases). CDR3 length equals 14 residues. Deletions cut 2 bases from V and 5 bases from J, with 13 bases between. Germline CDR1 reads MNHEY; CDR2 reads SMNVEV (reference sequence). CDR3 sequence (DNA): TGTGCCAGCAGTTTAAGAGGAGGACGAAACGAGCAGTACTTC. Protein: CASSLRGGRNEQYF.

This chain links TRBV6-5 with TRBJ1-1; the D gene is possibly TRBD1 (5 bases). This CDR3 spans 14 amino acids. CDR1 and CDR2 from the germline V gene are MNHEY and SVGAGI. Between the trimmed V and J ends, which lost 4 bases and 1 base, there was a span of 10 bases. The CDR3 DNA is TGTGCCAGCAGTTCAACGACAGAGAACACTGAAGCTTTCTTT. Amino acids: CASSSTTENTEAFF.

V is TRBV19 and J is TRBJ1-5; D possibly corresponds to TRBD1 (5 bases). Germline CDR1 is LNHDA and CDR2 is SQIVND (reference sequence). This CDR3 region has 20 residues. Trimming took 1 base from V and 5 from J, leaving 27 bases between them. This chain's CDR3 is CASSIVGGVVFTQGDQPQHF. The CDR3 nucleotides are TGTGCCAGTAGTATAGTCGGTGGGGTGGTCTTCACCCAGGGCGATCAGCCCCAGCATTTT.

The gene calls are TRBV19 and TRBJ2-3, with a tentative D call TRBD2 (5 bases). Germline V gene lookup returns CDR1 LNHDA and CDR2 SQIVND (reference sequence). V was pared by 5 bases and J by 0 bases, with 18 bases between. This CDR3 is built from 17 residues. The CDR3 loop is CASSPKDSSYSTDTQYF. For the CDR3, the DNA is TGTGCCAGTAGTCCGAAGGACTCGTCCTATAGCACAGATACGCAGTATTTT.

This rearrangement joins TRBV7-9 to TRBJ2-7; 8 nucleotides line up with TRBD1. CDR1 is SEHNR, CDR2 FQNEAQ, per germline (reference sequence). V lost 5 bases to trimming and J lost 7 bases; unmatched junction nucleotides: 10. This CDR3 is 14 amino acids long. CDR3 sequence (DNA): TGTGCCAGCAGCCCTGGACAGGGATTAGTGGAGCAGTACTTC. Translating it yields CASSPGQGLVEQYF.

The chain links TRBV30 to TRBJ1-1, with unresolved D. The CDR3 has 15 residues. V lost 0 bases, J lost 1 base, and 12 bases lay in between. From germline, CDR1 is GTSNPN and CDR2 SVGIG (reference sequence). DNA for the CDR3: TGTGCCTGGAGTGTCGGTGAGTTCAGGAACACTGAAGCTTTCTTT. As protein: CAWSVGEFRNTEAFF.

This chain uses TRBV5-1 with TRBJ2-1; TRBD2 matches at 12 bases. Unmatched junction bases numbered 10, after V lost 4 bases and J lost 8 bases. CDR1 is SGHRS, CDR2 YFSETQ, per germline. CDR3 length: 16 residues. Here the CDR3 DNA reads TGCGCCAGCAGCGGGCCCTCTAGCGGGAGGGTGGATGAGCAGTTCTTC. This gives the protein CASSGPSSGRVDEQFF.

A word on this clone: The sample carries other DNA sequences with the same CDR3. V is TRBV4-1 and J is TRBJ2-7, with D unclear. CDR3 length: 12 residues. CDR1 and CDR2 from the germline V gene are MGHRA and YSYEKL. V lost 1 base to trimming and J lost 0 bases, with 1 base between them. The CDR3 sequence: CASSQGSYEQYF. CDR3 coding DNA: TGCGCCAGCAGCCAAGGCTCCTACGAGCAGTACTTC.

The gene calls are TRBV5-1 and TRBJ1-1; perhaps TRBD1 as D (6 bases). Germline V gives CDR1 SGHRS, CDR2 YFSETQ. The V gene lost 0 bases and the J gene lost 3 bases, with 15 bases spanning the gap. CDR3 length equals 16 residues. The DNA of the CDR3 is TGCGCCAGCAGCTTGGTTATCAGGGGCGCGGACACTGAAGCTTTCTTT. This translates into CASSLVIRGADTEAFF.

The gene calls are TRBV15 and TRBJ2-1; 9 nucleotides match TRBD2. CDR3 length equals 17 residues. The V gene's germline CDR1 is LNHNV and CDR2 YYDKDF (reference sequence). V trimming: 8 bases; J trimming: 0 bases; junction bases outside the gene matches: 11. CDR3 DNA: TGTGCCACCTCTGGGCTAGCGGGAACTCCCTCCTACAATGAGCAGTTCTTC. This codes for CATSGLAGTPSYNEQFF.

V is TRBV9 and J is TRBJ1-2, with D uncertain. Germline CDR1 and CDR2: SGDLS and YYNGEE. The CDR3 consists of 13 residues. V shed 3 bases and J shed 6 bases, with 12 bases lying between them. CDR3 sequence (DNA): TGTGCCAGCAGCGGCCGGGCGGGCGATGGCTACACCTTC. Protein product: CASSGRAGDGYTF.

This chain uses TRBV7-2 with TRBJ2-7; TRBD1 is a possible D gene (5 bases). Germline V CDR1 and CDR2: SGHTA, FQGNSA. This CDR3 is 13 amino acids long. Deletions cut 5 bases from V and 6 bases from J, with 14 bases between. The CDR3 DNA reads TGTGCCAGCAGCCCTCTAACAGGTGGCGAGCAGTACTTC. This codes for CASSPLTGGEQYF.

In the case of this clone: This same CDR3 is encoded by further DNA sequences in the sample. The gene calls are TRBV28 and TRBJ2-3, with TRBD2 as a possible D gene (6 bases). CDR1 and CDR2 (germline): MDHEN, SYDVKM. The V and J ends lost 1 base and 9 bases respectively, with 8 bases between them. CDR3 length: 12 residues. CDR3 in DNA: TGTGCCAGCAGTTTATCCGGAGGGACGCAGTATTTT. It yields the protein CASSLSGGTQYF.

This clone appeared once. The genes are TRBV11-2 and TRBJ1-3; D may be TRBD1 (5 bases). This CDR3 is built from 16 residues. The germline V and J ends were trimmed by 5 bases and 8 bases, with 22 bases remaining between them. CDR1 is SGHAT and CDR2 is FQNNGV in the germline V gene. This CDR3 reads CASSEEVGALLDTIYF. The CDR3 bases are TGTGCCAGCAGCGAAGAGGTCGGGGCCTTATTGGACACCATATATTTT.

The chain uses TRBV2 and TRBJ2-7; TRBD1 aligns across 7 bases. Germline CDR1 reads SNHLY; CDR2 reads FYNNEI. Trimming took 5 bases from V and 7 from J; bases not matched to a gene: 14. The CDR3 spans 15 residues. The CDR3 sequence: CASSPSTGDRWEQYF. The CDR3 DNA sequence: TGTGCCAGCAGTCCCAGTACAGGGGATCGGTGGGAGCAGTACTTC.

The V gene is TRBV29-1, the J gene TRBJ2-7; weak D call: TRBD1 (5 bases). Per germline, CDR1 SQVTM and CDR2 ANQGSEA. The germline V and J ends were trimmed by 4 bases and 6 bases, with 10 bases remaining between them. The CDR3 totals 11 residues. The CDR3 reads CSVVRALEQYF. The CDR3 nucleotides read TGCAGCGTTGTCAGGGCCCTCGAGCAGTACTTC.